The 17 T cell receptor beta chains given below trace back to one sample, sequenced in a study of blood T cell repertoires in COVID-19. The assay was immunoSEQ multiplex PCR, and TCRdb's table has in-frame clones only and misses some. The sample carries about 300,000 clones, 70% to 90% recorded once. Input material: PBMCs or T cells enriched from blood (not recorded which). The receptor source for this set is a woman younger than 35 who had recovered from COVID-19.

V usage is TRBV9 and J usage is TRBJ2-3; weak D call: TRBD2 (6 bases). CDR1 SGDLS and CDR2 YYNGEE come from the germline V gene. V was cut by 3 bases and J by 7 bases, with 9 bases left in between. The CDR3 is 12 residues long. CDR3 nucleotides: TGTGCCAGCAGCGAGGGACTTCATACGCAGTATTTT. This codes for CASSEGLHTQYF.

This chain joins TRBV5-6 and TRBJ1-3; possibly TRBD1 for D (5 bases). The CDR3 is 12 amino acids. From germline, CDR1 is SGHDT and CDR2 YYEEEE. Between the trimmed V and J ends, which lost 3 bases and 7 bases, there was a span of 8 bases. The CDR3 nucleotides are TGTGCCAGCAGCTGGGGGGAGAACACCATATATTTT. This gives the protein CASSWGENTIYF. The full variable domain, completed using reference TRBV5-6 and TRBJ1-3, is DAGVTQSPTHLIKTRGQQVTLRCSPKSGHDTVSWYQQALGQGPQFIFQYYEEEERQRGNFPDRFSGHQFPNYSSELNVNALLLGDSALYLCASSWGENTIYFGEGSWLTVV.

Points on this clone: Other DNA variants within this sample encode the same CDR3. The genes are TRBV29-1 and TRBJ1-1; D perhaps matches TRBD1 (5 bases). Per germline, CDR1 SQVTM and CDR2 ANQGSEA. Deletions cut 3 bases from V and 4 bases from J, with 12 bases between. This CDR3 spans 13 amino acids. The CDR3 is CSVDRGRGTEAFF. CDR3 nucleotide sequence: TGCAGCGTTGATAGGGGCCGCGGCACTGAAGCTTTCTTT. Drawing the rest from reference TRBV29-1 and TRBJ1-1, the complete variable domain is SAVISQKPSRDICQRGTSLTIQCQVDSQVTMMFWYRQQPGQSLTLIATANQGSEATYESGFVIDKFPISRPNLTFSTLTVSNMSPEDSSIYLCSVDRGRGTEAFFGQGTRLTVV.

This clone has a handful of counts. The chain recombines TRBV10-1 with TRBJ2-7, with D maybe TRBD2 (6 bases). The CDR3 length is 12 residues. V shed 4 bases and J shed 6 bases, with 10 bases lying between them. In germline, CDR1 is WNHNN, CDR2 SYGVQD (reference sequence). CDR3 residues: CASSGVSGEQYF. The CDR3 coding sequence is TGCGCCAGCAGTGGGGTTAGCGGCGAGCAGTACTTC.

The chain combines TRBV5-4 with TRBJ2-7; 10 nucleotides agree with TRBD2. Trimming at V came to 7 bases and at J to 2 bases, leaving 3 bases not matched to a gene. The CDR3 length is 13 residues. Germline CDR1 reads SGHNT; CDR2 reads YYREEE (reference sequence). This CDR3 reads CASALAGAYEQYF. CDR3 nucleotides: TGTGCCAGCGCTCTAGCGGGAGCCTACGAGCAGTACTTC.

Remarks on this clone: Other nucleotide sequences in the sample specify the same CDR3. V usage is TRBV5-1 and J usage is TRBJ1-2; D is possibly TRBD1 (5 bases). The CDR3 extends over 13 amino acids. V lost 4 bases to trimming and J lost 5 bases, with 12 bases between them. The germline CDR1 and CDR2 sequences are SGHRS and YFSETQ. CDR3: CASSLGREYGYTF. In nucleotides, the CDR3 is TGCGCCAGCAGCCTGGGACGGGAATATGGCTACACCTTC.

The chain has TRBV11-2 and TRBJ2-5; 15 positions agree with TRBD2. The CDR3 extends over 17 amino acids. CDR1 SGHAT and CDR2 FQNNGV come from the germline V gene. V shed 5 bases and J 5 bases; nucleotides not matched to a gene: 9. The CDR3 DNA follows: TGTGCCAGCAGCCACGGACTAGCGGGGGGGCTTGGTGAGACCCAGTACTTC. Protein product: CASSHGLAGGLGETQYF.

The gene calls are TRBV23-1 and TRBJ1-5, with TRBD1 matching 7 bases. TRBV23-1 is marked as an open reading frame, function uncertain. Trimming removed 8 bases from V and 3 bases from J; junction bases left unmatched: 10. The CDR3 runs to 15 residues. CDR3 region: CASWNLGQINQPQHF. The CDR3 coding sequence is TGCGCCAGCTGGAACTTGGGACAGATCAATCAGCCCCAGCATTTT.

The chain uses TRBV21-1 and TRBJ2-7; the D call of TRBD1 is as the table states it, not checked on the DNA. TRBV21-1 is a pseudogene locus. This CDR3 comprises 15 residues. The CDR3, as DNA: TGTGCCAGCAGCAAGAGGGGACATAGAAGCTACGAGCAGTACTTC. Its protein is CASSKRGHRSYEQYF.

This sequence joins TRBV4-1 and TRBJ1-2, with 7 bases matching TRBD1. Germline CDR1 is MGHRA and CDR2 is YSYEKL. CDR3 length: 17 amino acids. Unmatched junction bases numbered 14, after V lost 4 bases and J lost 3 bases. The CDR3 nucleotides read TGCGCCAGCAGCCCATGGACAGGTAATTTGGTAGACTATGGCTACACCTTC. Encoded protein: CASSPWTGNLVDYGYTF.

This sequence joins TRBV5-1 and TRBJ1-3, with a possible D match to TRBD1 (6 bases). CDR1 and CDR2 from the germline V gene are SGHRS and YFSETQ. CDR3 length: 16 residues. With 0 bases removed from V and 1 base from J, the gap between germline ends came to 11 bases. CDR3 DNA: TGCGCCAGCAGCTTGGGGACAGCCCATTCTGGAAACACCATATATTTT. Translated: CASSLGTAHSGNTIYF.

The chain couples TRBV10-1 to TRBJ1-2; TRBD1 agrees at 12 bases. With 6 bases clipped from V and 6 bases from J, the junction kept 2 bases outside the gene matches. The CDR3 has 13 residues. Per the germline V gene, CDR1 is WNHNN and CDR2 is SYGVQD (reference sequence). The chain's CDR3 is CASRGQGAHGYTF. DNA of the CDR3: TGCGCCAGCAGGGGACAGGGGGCGCATGGCTACACCTTC.

The gene calls are TRBV28 and TRBJ2-3; 10 nucleotides line up with TRBD1. The CDR3 loop spans 18 amino acids. The trim removed 7 bases at V and 4 bases at J, leaving 17 bases unmatched. The germline CDR1 and CDR2 sequences are MDHEN and SYDVKM. This chain's CDR3 is CASTSQGTGVVGPDTQYF. Here the CDR3 DNA reads TGTGCCAGCACCTCTCAGGGGACAGGGGTGGTGGGCCCAGATACGCAGTATTTT.

This rearrangement joins TRBV18 to TRBJ1-6; no clear D. The CDR3 totals 14 residues. Trimming took off 4 bases at V and 7 bases at J, with 11 bases between the two ends. Germline values: CDR1 KGHSH, CDR2 LQKENI. The CDR3 sequence: CASSRDAGNSPLHF. DNA of the CDR3: TGTGCCAGCTCACGAGACGCCGGGAATTCACCCCTCCACTTT.

The chain uses TRBV18 and TRBJ1-5; 9 bases match TRBD1. Losses at the gene ends were 6 bases for V and 5 bases for J; bases not matched to a gene: 5. From germline, CDR1 is KGHSH and CDR2 LQKENI. CDR3 length equals 14 residues. The CDR3, as DNA: TGTGCCAGCTCTTACAGGGGGCAGGATCAGCCCCAGCATTTT. Amino acids: CASSYRGQDQPQHF.

J is TRBJ2-5 and V is TRBV30, with 9 bases that match TRBD2. CDR3 length: 16 residues. Germline CDR1 GTSNPN, CDR2 SVGIG (reference sequence). With 2 bases clipped from V and 2 bases from J, the junction kept 9 bases outside the gene matches. This CDR3 reads CAWSSREREAQETQYF. The CDR3 DNA follows: TGTGCCTGGAGTTCCAGGGAGCGGGAGGCTCAAGAGACCCAGTACTTC.

The chain links TRBV28 to TRBJ1-5, with D possibly being TRBD1 (6 bases). The ends were cut back, 6 bases at V and 2 bases at J, with 14 bases in the middle. Germline V gene sequence: CDR1 MDHEN, CDR2 SYDVKM. The CDR3 spans 15 residues. The CDR3, as DNA: TGTGCCAGCAGCCCCTGGGGGACACGCAATCAGCCCCAGCATTTT. Its protein is CASSPWGTRNQPQHF.